The subject of this entry is one T cell receptor beta chain. The method was immunoSEQ multiplex PCR; TCRdb's version includes in-frame clones alone and lacks a portion of them. The table lists 170,000 or so clones, roughly nine tenths of them singletons. The data belong to a study of T cell responses to AZD1222 COVID-19 vaccine. Trimming removed 0 bases from V and 4 bases from J; junction bases left unmatched: 11. The CDR3 loop spans 18 amino acids. Germline CDR1 is SNHLY and CDR2 is FYNNEI. The sample here was peripheral blood, taken on day 0 of AZD1222 vaccination. The sequence derives from an adult in good health. This chain joins TRBV2 and TRBJ1-2, with 10 bases matching TRBD1. The CDR3 sequence is CASSEALGTGDFGYGYTF. Here the CDR3 DNA reads TGTGCCAGCAGTGAAGCGTTAGGGACAGGGGACTTTGGCTATGGCTACACCTTC.